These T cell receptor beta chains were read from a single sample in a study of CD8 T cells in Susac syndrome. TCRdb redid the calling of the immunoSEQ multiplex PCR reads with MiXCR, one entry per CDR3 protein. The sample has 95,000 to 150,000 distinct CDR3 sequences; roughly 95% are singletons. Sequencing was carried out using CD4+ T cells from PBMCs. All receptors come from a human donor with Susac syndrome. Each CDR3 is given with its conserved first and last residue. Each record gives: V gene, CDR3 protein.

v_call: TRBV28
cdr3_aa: CASSRDSSPSEKLFF

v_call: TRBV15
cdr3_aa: CATSTLRQGYNEKLFF

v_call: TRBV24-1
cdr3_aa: CATSDQGTVNEEQFF

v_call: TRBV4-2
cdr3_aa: CASSANPAGVLDTQYF

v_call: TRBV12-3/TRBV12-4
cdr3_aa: CASKDWETQYF

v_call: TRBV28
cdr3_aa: CASSPSTSYEQYF

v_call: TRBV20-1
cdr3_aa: CSAREAPASTRGYTF

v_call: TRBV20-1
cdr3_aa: CSAVGRLAKNIQYF

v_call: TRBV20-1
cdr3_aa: CSARGVTGELFF

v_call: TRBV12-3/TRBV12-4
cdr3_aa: CASSLRLAANTGELFF

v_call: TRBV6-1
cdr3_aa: CASSEAIGTASGNTIYF

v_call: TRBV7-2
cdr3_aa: CASSLHLGGELFF

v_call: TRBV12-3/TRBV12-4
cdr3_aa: CASSFGEGSYTF

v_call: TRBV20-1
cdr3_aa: CSARAGRNTDTQYF

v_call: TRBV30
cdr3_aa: CAWRDSSYEQYF